This T cell receptor (beta chain) was sequenced for a study of blood T cells in healthy people across ages. Germline CDR1 MDHEN, CDR2 SYDVKM. V lost 6 bases to trimming and J lost 1 base; unmatched junction nucleotides: 8. CDR3 size: 15 residues. The authors ran a second PCR of about 7 to 11 cycles using a sample-barcoded 5' primer and a J-beta primer mix. TCRdb reprocessed the 5' RACE reads via MiXCR and lists one record per CDR3 protein. This table holds some 760,000 distinct CDR3 sequences, just under 25% found once. The sample was also reused in another study, on T cells of mothers and their children. This second study notes: The sample comes from some 10 healthy Caucasian donors: mothers and children.

The chain uses TRBV28 and TRBJ2-7; TRBD2 aligns across 8 bases. This TCR came from a boy aged 10-17 years in good health. Sequencing was performed on blood. The CDR3 sequence is CASSRAGTRSYEQYF. CDR3 sequence (DNA): TGTGCCAGCAGCCGAGCCGGGACTAGATCCTACGAGCAGTACTTC.